This T cell receptor beta chain was sequenced in a study of T cell responses to AZD1222 COVID-19 vaccine. The study pooled second doses at about 4 or about 12 weeks. In regard to this clone: Its cognate antigen is unknown.

The CDR3 runs to 14 residues. Germline loops: CDR1 SGHDT, CDR2 YYEEEE. V gave up 7 bases and J gave up 7 bases; unmatched junction bases: 11. Study-wide findings and caveats: Scientists sampled the repertoires only once the peak T cell response had passed. The donor group comprised mostly white British people and more females; the analysis possibly underestimated clonal diversity.

This table comes from immunoSEQ multiplex PCR, and its TCRdb copy is limited to in-frame clones, with some not included. The sample records some 110,000 clones, more than 75% being singletons. This specimen consisted of peripheral blood, obtained 28 days after the second AZD1222 dose. The TCR was taken from an adult who received the AZD1222 COVID-19 vaccine. The gene calls are TRBV5-6 and TRBJ2-3, with TRBD2 matching over 8 bases. CDR3 residues: CASGPPGGGNTQYF. Written as DNA, the CDR3 is TGTGCCAGCGGCCCACCGGGGGGGGGCAATACGCAGTATTTT.